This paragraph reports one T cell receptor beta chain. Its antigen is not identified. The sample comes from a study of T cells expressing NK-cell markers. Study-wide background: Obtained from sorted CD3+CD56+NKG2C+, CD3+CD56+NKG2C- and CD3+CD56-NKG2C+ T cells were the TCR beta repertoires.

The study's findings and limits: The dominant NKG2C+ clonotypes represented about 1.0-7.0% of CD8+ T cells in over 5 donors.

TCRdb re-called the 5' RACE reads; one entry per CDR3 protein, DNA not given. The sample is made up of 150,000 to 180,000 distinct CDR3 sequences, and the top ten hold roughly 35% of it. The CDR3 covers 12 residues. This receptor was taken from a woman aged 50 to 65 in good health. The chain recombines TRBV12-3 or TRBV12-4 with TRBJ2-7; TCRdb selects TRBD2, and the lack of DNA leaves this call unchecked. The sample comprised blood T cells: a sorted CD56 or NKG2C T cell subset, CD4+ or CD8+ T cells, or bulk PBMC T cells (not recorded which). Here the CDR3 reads CASSSALPEQYF.